This TCR beta chain was sequenced in a study of cytomegalovirus exposure and HLA in healthy donors listed by TCRdb under 2017. Background for the entire study: According to an earlier analysis of several hundred of the donors, roughly 180 million T cells yielded 95 million to 140 million unique TCR beta sequences and 250 to 350 Gb of sequence data. An early release covering around 630 HLA-typed donors comprised about 320 gigabases of sequencing data and about 90 million unique TCR sequences. Of the 398 genotyped donors, 75% to 85% were placed in the genetic ancestry cluster associated with self-reported Caucasian donors. The study aimed to test whether cataloging public T cell receptors could reveal signatures of past pathogen exposure. The study profiled the T cell repertoires of around 700 subjects by immunosequencing and related them to cytomegalovirus serostatus. A separate validation cohort of roughly 110 different subjects was used in addition to the approximately 640-subject first cohort. To predict cytomegalovirus infection status, the study brought together high-throughput TCR immunosequencing, statistical association of individual TCRs with disease status, and machine learning. In a later analysis, previously published TCR beta repertoires from 500 to 750 donors were re-analyzed and high-resolution HLA genotyping was added so that TCR occurrence patterns could be studied. The later analysis used no new phenotypic data to find candidate immune exposures, relying instead on TCR beta sequences and their occurrence across donors. An earlier analysis of around 540 of the donors applied high-throughput TCR beta sequencing to assess whether each TCR beta V gene segment acted as functional or pseudogenic. Donor age, sex, ethnicity and CMV serostatus were compiled alongside the repertoire data. A later genetic analysis took genome-wide SNP genotypes for about 55% of the roughly 670 donors and used that subset as a discovery cohort. All discovery cohort repertoires had been generated on a single sequencing platform. Class I and class II HLA loci were covered by the typing at four-digit resolution. Typing coverage varied by locus: roughly 629-640 donors for A, B, C, DRB1 and DQB1; 522 for DQA1; around 570 for DPA1; some 470 for DPB1. Roughly 5 DR-DQ haplotypes were handled as single units for association and clustering, since linkage in the cohort was strong. Among some 400 genotyped donors of the cohort, an average of about 220,000 unique TCR beta nucleotide sequences was sequenced per donor, of which roughly 18% were non-productive. Here is what the overall study found, with its caveats: In vitro tests confirmed that a few of the cytomegalovirus-associated TCR beta chains recognize cytomegalovirus antigens. CMV serostatus was the only immune exposure information available for the cohort. Most TCR sequences were observed very rarely across donors, whereas some public TCRs were present in many individuals. A further reported finding was that TCR beta sequences accurately predicted the HLA-A and HLA-B alleles for most subjects in the first cohort. Specific HLA alleles were associated with about 17,000 TCR beta sequences at a false discovery rate of 0.05 in a later analysis. Sequencing depth was assumed to be roughly uniform across donors in the presence/absence analyses, though that assumption may not hold. An earlier analysis of some 560 of the donors showed that most TCR beta V segments appeared in productive rearrangements either about 90% or about 30% of the time, which broadly matched IMGT annotations. An association between a missense DCLRE1C variant and V-gene and J-gene trimming of TCR beta chains was found in a later genetic analysis and replicated in an independent cohort. Because HLA typing was unavailable for some donors at each locus, only the typed subset was used in association tests. The study listed 164 TCR beta chains as associated with cytomegalovirus. It was suggested by the authors that the approach could potentially be generalized to other disease states and immunological phenotypes. A later analysis reported that several top co-occurrence clusters appeared linked to parvovirus B19, influenza, CMV and Epstein-Barr virus. Some IMGT-functional V segments, including TRBV6-2 and TRBV6-3, could not be told apart with the 87-base-pair reads, so those segments were excluded. When HLA alleles, especially DR and DQ, strongly co-occurred, TCR associations were difficult to assign to individual alleles. Compared with equally common non-associated chains, HLA-associated TCR beta chains in a later analysis were more clonally expanded and had lower generation probabilities. In both the original and validation cohorts, the classifier was reported to diagnose cytomegalovirus status with high specificity and sensitivity. A cluster of highly shared sequence variants was judged likely to represent a technical artifact of the sequencing pipeline. Compared with the roughly 670-donor mean, donors in an Asian-associated ancestry cluster had fewer N-insertions in productive TCRs, according to a later genetic analysis. In a later analysis, TCR association rates were found to vary across HLA loci, with the most associated TCRs seen for DRB1 alleles and the fewest for HLA-C alleles. Most CMV-associated TCR beta chains appeared to be HLA-restricted in a later analysis, and the HLA associations seemed to be driven largely by CMV exposure. This cohort had only TCR beta chains sequenced, and the lack of alpha or paired-chain data limited which features could be detected. Correlated functional status among segregating V segments might be attributable to linkage disequilibrium, but an unknown experimental factor could not be ruled out. Because counts were too low, 15 or so rarely observed V segments, including chromosome 9 orphons, were excluded from the earlier analysis of several hundred of the donors.

The CDR3 numbers 16 residues from cysteine through phenylalanine. Of the read, only the CDR3 DNA is kept; its 48 bases are in frame from base 1. Ends trimmed: V by 0 bases, J by 4 bases; bases unmatched to a gene: 8. Per the germline V gene, MGHRA is the CDR1 and YSYEKL is the CDR2. Libraries were made using the immunoSEQ multiplex PCR assay. For the multiplex PCR, a mixture combining 60 forward primers for TCR Vbeta segments and 13 reverse primers for TCR Jbeta segments was used. Amplification of the CDR3 region of rearranged TCR beta genes was performed with a multiplex PCR assay on genomic DNA. Amplified TCR beta libraries were sequenced as 87-base-pair reads on the Illumina HiSeq System. As for the original processing: In a later analysis, 80 million or so unique TCR beta chains were counted across the 500 to 850 repertoires, and around 11 million of these chains were shared by at least two donors. To remove PCR and sequencing errors, raw reads were error-corrected and collapsed into unique sequences using a nearest-neighbor algorithm that merged closely related sequences. V, D and J gene segments were assigned by aligning CDR3 sequences to IMGT reference sequences. For a sequence to be retained, a match of at least six nucleotides to both a V gene segment and a J gene segment was required. A rearrangement was called productive if the CDR3 had no stop codons and remained in frame with V and J, and every other rearrangement was called non-productive. Following IMGT convention, CDR3 was defined as the stretch from the second conserved V-encoded cysteine to the conserved J-encoded phenylalanine. Sequences without an unambiguous match to a single V gene segment were excluded from the earlier analysis of approximately 600 of the donors. In an earlier analysis of several hundred of the donors, V segments were called functional above 56.7% productive rearrangements and were called segregating when the between-donor standard deviation exceeded 5%. A statistical classification framework was developed to diagnose cytomegalovirus status using the catalog of TCR beta chain sequences. A later analysis assigned V and J genes by comparing TCR nucleotide sequences with IMGT/GENE-DB human TR gene sequences. A later analysis assigned CDR3 sequences and most-parsimonious VDJ recombination scenarios with the TCRdist pipeline. A later analysis defined each TCR beta chain by its CDR3 amino acid sequence plus V-gene family, and excluded reads lacking a unique V-gene family. As a way to deal with suspected cross-contamination and a sequencing artifact, a later analysis dropped roughly 620 nucleotide sequences that were highly shared and had low generation probability. A later analysis calculated a clonal expansion index for each public chain from normalized within-repertoire ranks of inferred template counts. Generation probabilities in a later analysis came from a VDJ recombination model fitted to out-of-frame rearrangements, and those results were checked against IGoR. A later analysis scored TCR-TCR, TCR-HLA and TCR-CMV co-occurrence with hypergeometric tests, applying a repertoire-size bias correction to TCR pairs. To estimate false discovery rates, a later analysis permuted the HLA or CMV assignments 20 times. In a later analysis, co-occurring TCRs were grouped using DBSCAN, with TCRdist sequence similarity added in when clustering inside HLA-allele-positive subsets. Repertoires with fewer than 30,000 or more than 120,000 public chains were left out of co-occurrence clustering, as were five repertoires with anomalous nucleotide sharing. Imported from immuneACCESS, the table was reduced by TCRdb to in-frame sequences with V and J called. These copies leave out some clones; in studies compared against another copy, an unresolved V gene accounts for under half, and the cause of the remainder is not known. The V and J calls and clone size were taken over from that table, and D and trimming were inferred from the DNA. In all, the sample holds 150,000 or so clones, and about 82% of those were seen once. The ten top clones hold less than 1% of the sample.

The cohort comprised fewer than 750 healthy bone marrow donors. At the time of sampling, every cohort member was nominally healthy, though immune exposures that went unrecorded were likely present. The donor was CMV seronegative and belonged to the group of 352 seronegative cohort members. A peripheral blood sample was collected from each donor, and TCR beta sequencing was performed on peripheral blood mononuclear cells. Genomic DNA was extracted from the blood cell samples with the Qiagen DNeasy Blood Extraction Kit. This clone was detected a few times. What antigen it recognizes has not been identified. No much larger clonotype is one base removed from it; base qualities were not supplied.

The sequenced sample consisted of PBMCs. The chain was built from TRBV4-1 and TRBJ2-7, and 8 bases in between align with TRBD2. The sequence was obtained from a female donor in good health and CMV-seronegative. The CDR3 region reads CASSQEISGNIYEQYF. The DNA sequence is given as TGCGCCAGCAGCCAAGAAATTAGCGGGAATATTTACGAGCAGTACTTC.